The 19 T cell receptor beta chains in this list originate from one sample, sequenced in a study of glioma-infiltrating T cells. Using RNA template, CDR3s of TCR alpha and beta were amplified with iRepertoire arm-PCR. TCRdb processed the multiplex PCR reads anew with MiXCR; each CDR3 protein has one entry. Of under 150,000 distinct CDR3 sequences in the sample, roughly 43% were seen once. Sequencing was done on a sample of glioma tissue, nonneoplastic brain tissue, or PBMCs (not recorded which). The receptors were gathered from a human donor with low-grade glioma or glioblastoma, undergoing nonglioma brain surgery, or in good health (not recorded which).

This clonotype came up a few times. The CDR3 region is CSARDRGTQETQYF. In nucleotides, the CDR3 is TGCAGTGCTAGAGATCGAGGGACCCAAGAGACCCAGTACTTC. The chain employs TRBV20-1 and TRBJ2-5; tentatively, D is TRBD1 or TRBD2 (5 bases each). The CDR3 is made up of 14 amino acids. Looked up from germline, CDR1 is DFQATT and CDR2 is SNEGSKA (reference sequence). V gave up 0 bases and J gave up 1 base, with 9 bases separating them.

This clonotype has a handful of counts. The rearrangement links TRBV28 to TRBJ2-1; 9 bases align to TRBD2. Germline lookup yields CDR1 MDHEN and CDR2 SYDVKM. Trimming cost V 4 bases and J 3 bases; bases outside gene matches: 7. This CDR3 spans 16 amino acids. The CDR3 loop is CASSSHGTSLYNEQFF. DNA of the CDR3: TGTGCCAGCAGTTCTCATGGGACTAGCCTCTACAATGAGCAGTTCTTC.

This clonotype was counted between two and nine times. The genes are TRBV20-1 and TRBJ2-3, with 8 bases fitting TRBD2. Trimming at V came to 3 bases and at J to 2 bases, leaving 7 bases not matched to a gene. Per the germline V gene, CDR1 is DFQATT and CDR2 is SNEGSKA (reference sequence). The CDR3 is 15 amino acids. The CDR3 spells CSASISGGVTDTQYF. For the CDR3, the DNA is TGCAGTGCTAGCATAAGCGGGGGAGTCACAGATACGCAGTATTTT.

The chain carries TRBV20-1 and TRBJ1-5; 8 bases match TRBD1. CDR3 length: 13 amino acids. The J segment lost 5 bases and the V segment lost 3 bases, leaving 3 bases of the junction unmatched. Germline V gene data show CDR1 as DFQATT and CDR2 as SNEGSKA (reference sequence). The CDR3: CSASRGLDQPQHF. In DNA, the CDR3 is TGCAGTGCTAGCAGGGGGCTGGATCAGCCCCAGCATTTT.

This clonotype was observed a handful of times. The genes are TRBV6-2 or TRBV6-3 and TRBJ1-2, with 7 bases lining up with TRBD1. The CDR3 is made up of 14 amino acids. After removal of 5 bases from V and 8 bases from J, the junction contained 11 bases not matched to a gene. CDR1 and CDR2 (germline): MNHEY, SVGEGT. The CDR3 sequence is CASSTSGQVRGYTF. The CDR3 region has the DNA TGTGCCAGCAGTACCTCTGGACAGGTACGAGGCTACACCTTC.

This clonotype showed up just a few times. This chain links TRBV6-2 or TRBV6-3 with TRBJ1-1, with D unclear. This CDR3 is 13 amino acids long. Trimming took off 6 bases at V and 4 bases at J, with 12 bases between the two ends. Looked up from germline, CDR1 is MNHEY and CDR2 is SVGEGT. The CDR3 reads CASSRGVATEAFF. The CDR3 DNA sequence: TGTGCCAGCAGCCGTGGGGTTGCCACTGAAGCTTTCTTT.

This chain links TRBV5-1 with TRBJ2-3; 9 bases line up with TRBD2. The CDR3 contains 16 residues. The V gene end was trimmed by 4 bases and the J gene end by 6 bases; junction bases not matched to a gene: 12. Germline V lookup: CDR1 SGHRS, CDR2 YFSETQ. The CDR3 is CASSLSLAGERDTQYF. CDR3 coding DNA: TGCGCCAGCAGCCTTAGTTTAGCGGGAGAGCGGGATACGCAGTATTTT.

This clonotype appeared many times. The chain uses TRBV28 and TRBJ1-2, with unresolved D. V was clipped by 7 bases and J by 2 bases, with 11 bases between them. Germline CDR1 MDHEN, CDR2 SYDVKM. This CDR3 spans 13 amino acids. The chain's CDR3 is CASTVSGNYGYTF. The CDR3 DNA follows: TGTGCCAGCACCGTTTCGGGAAACTATGGCTACACCTTC.

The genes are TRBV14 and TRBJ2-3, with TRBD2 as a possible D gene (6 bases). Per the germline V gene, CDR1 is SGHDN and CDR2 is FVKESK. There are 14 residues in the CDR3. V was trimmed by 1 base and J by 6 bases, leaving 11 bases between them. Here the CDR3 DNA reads TGTGCCAGCAGCCAAGGCGTTAGCGGTGATACGCAGTATTTT. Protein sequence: CASSQGVSGDTQYF.

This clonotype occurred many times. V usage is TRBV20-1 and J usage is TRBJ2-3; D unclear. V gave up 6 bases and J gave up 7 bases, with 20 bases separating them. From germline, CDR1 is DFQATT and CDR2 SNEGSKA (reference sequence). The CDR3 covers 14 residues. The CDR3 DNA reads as TGCAGTGCCGAGCTCCAGACCTTCGTGTATACGCAGTATTTT. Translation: CSAELQTFVYTQYF.

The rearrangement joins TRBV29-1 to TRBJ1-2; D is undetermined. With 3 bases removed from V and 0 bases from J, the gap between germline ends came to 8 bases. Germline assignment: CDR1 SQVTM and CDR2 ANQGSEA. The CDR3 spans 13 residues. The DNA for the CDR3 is TGCAGCGTTGATGGCAGTACTAACTATGGCTACACCTTC. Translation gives CSVDGSTNYGYTF.

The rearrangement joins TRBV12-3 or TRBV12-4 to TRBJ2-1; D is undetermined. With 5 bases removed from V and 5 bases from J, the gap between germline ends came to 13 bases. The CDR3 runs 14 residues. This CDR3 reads CASSTDGHDNEQFF. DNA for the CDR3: TGTGCCAGCAGTACGGACGGGCACGACAATGAGCAGTTCTTC.

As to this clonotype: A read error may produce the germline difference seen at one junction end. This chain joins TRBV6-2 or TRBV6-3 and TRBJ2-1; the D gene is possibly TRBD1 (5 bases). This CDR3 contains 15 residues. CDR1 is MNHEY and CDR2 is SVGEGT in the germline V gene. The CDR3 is CASRSDRSEYNKQFF. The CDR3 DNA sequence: TGTGCCAGCAGGTCAGACAGATCCGAGTACAATAAGCAGTTCTTC.

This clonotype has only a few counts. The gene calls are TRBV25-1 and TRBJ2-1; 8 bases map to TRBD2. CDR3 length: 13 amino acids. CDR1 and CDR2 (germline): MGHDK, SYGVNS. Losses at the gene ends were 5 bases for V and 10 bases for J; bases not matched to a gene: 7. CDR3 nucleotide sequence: TGTGCCAGCAGTACTAGCGGACTTACGGAGCAGTTCTTC. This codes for CASSTSGLTEQFF.

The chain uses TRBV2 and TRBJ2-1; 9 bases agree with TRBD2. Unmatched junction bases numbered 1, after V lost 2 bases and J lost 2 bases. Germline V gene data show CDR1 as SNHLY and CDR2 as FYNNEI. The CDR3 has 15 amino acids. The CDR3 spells CASSESGRTYNEQFF. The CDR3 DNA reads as TGTGCCAGCAGTGAAAGCGGGAGGACCTACAATGAGCAGTTCTTC.

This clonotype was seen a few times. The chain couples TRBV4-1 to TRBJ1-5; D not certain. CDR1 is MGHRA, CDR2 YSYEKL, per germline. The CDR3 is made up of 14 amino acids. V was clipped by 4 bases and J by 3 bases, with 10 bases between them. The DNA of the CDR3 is TGCGCCAGCAGCCCCCGACAAGACAATCAGCCCCAGCATTTT. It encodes CASSPRQDNQPQHF.

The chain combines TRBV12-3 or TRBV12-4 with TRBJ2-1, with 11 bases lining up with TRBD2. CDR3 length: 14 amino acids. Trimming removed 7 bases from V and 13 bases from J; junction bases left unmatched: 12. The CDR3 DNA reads TGTGCCAGCACCAAAGCGGGGACTAGCGGCAAACAGTTCTTC. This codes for CASTKAGTSGKQFF.

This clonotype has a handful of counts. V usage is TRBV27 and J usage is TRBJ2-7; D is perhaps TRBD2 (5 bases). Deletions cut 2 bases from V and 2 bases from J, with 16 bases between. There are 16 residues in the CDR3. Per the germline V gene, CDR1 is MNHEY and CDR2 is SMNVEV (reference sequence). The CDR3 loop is CASSLTGGSPPYEQYF. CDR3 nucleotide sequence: TGTGCCAGCAGTTTAACGGGCGGGTCGCCCCCCTACGAGCAGTACTTC.

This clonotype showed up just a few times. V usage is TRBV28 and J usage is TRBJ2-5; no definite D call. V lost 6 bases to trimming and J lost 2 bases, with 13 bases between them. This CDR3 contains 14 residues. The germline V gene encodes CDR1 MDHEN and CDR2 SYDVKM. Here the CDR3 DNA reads TGTGCCAGCAGCTCCCCGAAGTTTCAAGAGACCCAGTACTTC. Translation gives CASSSPKFQETQYF.